Presented here are 18 T cell receptor beta chains from one specimen sequenced in a study of graft-versus-host responses after intestinal transplantation. TCRdb's copy holds only in-frame clones and misses some; the assay was immunoSEQ multiplex PCR. The table has 99,000 or so clones, 86% seen once. The material was PBMCs, obtained 255 days after intestinal transplant. These receptors all stem from a human patient who received an intestinal transplant, so some T cells may come from the graft donor.

The V and J genes are TRBV4-1 and TRBJ1-5; D perhaps matches TRBD1 (6 bases). The CDR3 has 15 amino acids. Germline CDR1 MGHRA, CDR2 YSYEKL. V lost 0 bases, J lost 3 bases, and 9 bases lay in between. CDR3 amino acids: CASSQDQGNNQPQHF. DNA for the CDR3: TGCGCCAGCAGCCAAGATCAGGGGAACAATCAGCCCCAGCATTTT.

The chain joins TRBV19 to TRBJ2-7; D gene unclear. The CDR3 has 13 residues. Trimming removed 3 bases from V and 0 bases from J, with 6 bases in between. Germline CDR1 and CDR2: LNHDA and SQIVND (reference sequence). The CDR3 sequence: CASSIMVSYEQYF. DNA for the CDR3: TGTGCCAGTAGTATTATGGTCTCCTACGAGCAGTACTTC.

The chain couples TRBV28 to TRBJ2-7; 8 bases fit TRBD1. The CDR3 has 15 residues. From germline, CDR1 is MDHEN and CDR2 SYDVKM. V lost 3 bases, J lost 7 bases, and 11 bases stayed unmatched. The CDR3: CASSLDNRGMGEQYF. The DNA for the CDR3 is TGTGCCAGCAGTTTGGATAACAGGGGGATGGGGGAGCAGTACTTC.

The chain recombines TRBV6-6 with TRBJ2-1, with 12 bases identical to TRBD1. V was clipped by 8 bases and J by 4 bases; unmatched bases: 3. CDR3 length: 14 amino acids. The germline V gene has CDR1 MNHNY and CDR2 SVGAGI (reference sequence). CDR3 protein: CASQGQGAYNEQFF. Here the CDR3 DNA reads TGTGCCAGCCAGGGACAGGGGGCTTACAATGAGCAGTTCTTC.

The chain has TRBV2 and TRBJ2-1; 8 nucleotides match TRBD1. This CDR3 is 16 amino acids long. Looked up from germline, CDR1 is SNHLY and CDR2 is FYNNEI. Trimming cost V 3 bases and J 6 bases; bases outside gene matches: 10. The CDR3 DNA follows: TGTGCCAGCAGTGATGCGGCAGGGGGCTTTCGCAATGAGCAGTTCTTC. Translating it yields CASSDAAGGFRNEQFF.

V and J are TRBV10-1 and TRBJ2-1; 13 nucleotides align to TRBD2. J was trimmed by 8 bases and V by 4 bases; bases with no gene match: 11. Germline V gene data show CDR1 as WNHNN and CDR2 as SYGVQD (reference sequence). The CDR3 runs to 17 residues. The CDR3 bases are TGCGCCAGCAGTGGCTTGACTAGCGGGGGGTCGGCGGATGAGCAGTTCTTC. The encoded protein is CASSGLTSGGSADEQFF.

The chain employs TRBV5-1 and TRBJ2-1; TRBD1 matches 8 bases. CDR1 SGHRS and CDR2 YFSETQ come from the germline V gene. The V segment lost 4 bases and the J segment 2 bases; nucleotides outside the gene matches: 5. This CDR3 has 15 amino acids. The CDR3 nucleotides are TGCGCCAGCAGCCTAGAGACAGGGGCCTACAATGAGCAGTTCTTC. Translated: CASSLETGAYNEQFF.

The gene calls are TRBV6-6 and TRBJ1-5; D gene ambiguous. The CDR3 runs to 15 residues. Germline-derived CDR1 and CDR2 are MNHNY and SVGAGI (reference sequence). V was pared by 0 bases and J by 3 bases, with 9 bases between. The CDR3 region is CASSYSEQNNQPQHF. DNA for the CDR3: TGTGCCAGCAGTTACTCGGAACAGAACAATCAGCCCCAGCATTTT.

The chain couples TRBV2 to TRBJ1-2; TRBD1 matches at 8 bases. V gave up 5 bases and J gave up 8 bases; unmatched junction bases: 7. Germline loops: CDR1 SNHLY, CDR2 FYNNEI. The CDR3 spans 13 residues. For the CDR3, the DNA is TGTGCCAGCAGTACCGGACAGGGTGGCGGCTACACCTTC. Translated: CASSTGQGGGYTF.

The chain carries TRBV10-2 and TRBJ1-1; no clear D. The CDR3 runs 14 residues. Trimming left V 2 bases short and J 3 bases short, with 10 bases between. Germline V gene data show CDR1 as WSHSY and CDR2 as SAAADI. The CDR3 spells CASSERTGYTEAFF. The CDR3, as DNA: TGCGCCAGCAGTGAGAGGACGGGGTACACTGAAGCTTTCTTT.

V usage is TRBV5-1 and J usage is TRBJ2-3; D unclear. V was trimmed by 1 base and J by 0 bases, leaving 3 bases between them. This CDR3 region has 13 residues. Germline V gene lookup returns CDR1 SGHRS and CDR2 YFSETQ. The chain's CDR3 is CASSLLSTDTQYF. CDR3 coding DNA: TGCGCCAGCAGCTTGCTTAGCACAGATACGCAGTATTTT. Full variable domain (rest looked up from reference TRBV5-1 and TRBJ2-3): KAGVTQTPRYLIKTRGQQVTLSCSPISGHRSVSWYQQTPGQGLQFLFEYFSETQRNKGNFPGRFSGRQFSNSRSEMNVSTLELGDSALYLCASSLLSTDTQYFGPGTRLTVL.

The chain links TRBV28 to TRBJ1-6; D ambiguous. The CDR3 is 12 residues long. Germline CDR1 is MDHEN and CDR2 is SYDVKM. V was cut by 7 bases and J by 9 bases, with 10 bases left in between. CDR3 sequence reads: CASTSPLSPLHF. The CDR3 region has the DNA TGTGCCAGCACCAGTCCACTTTCACCCCTCCACTTT.

The V gene is TRBV7-9, the J gene TRBJ1-2; 7 bases agree with TRBD1. Per the germline V gene, CDR1 is SEHNR and CDR2 is FQNEAQ (reference sequence). V lost 5 bases and J lost 8; bases outside the gene matches: 14. This CDR3 has 15 residues. The CDR3 here is CASSHGQASGDGYTF. CDR3 in DNA: TGTGCCAGCAGCCACGGACAGGCTTCGGGAGACGGCTACACCTTC.

A note on this clone: Other nucleotide sequences in the sample specify the same CDR3. J is TRBJ2-5 and V is TRBV5-4; tentative D call: TRBD2 (5 bases). The CDR3 totals 13 residues. The ends were cut back, 0 bases at V and 3 bases at J, with 6 bases in the middle. Per the germline V gene, CDR1 is SGHNT and CDR2 is YYREEE (reference sequence). CDR3 nucleotide sequence: TGTGCCAGCAGCTTGGTCGGGGAAGAGACCCAGTACTTC. Translating gives CASSLVGEETQYF.

V usage is TRBV9 and J usage is TRBJ1-5, with a possible D match to TRBD1 (5 bases). V was shortened by 2 bases and J by 4 bases, with 7 bases between the two germline ends. The CDR3 has 13 amino acids. Germline V CDR1 and CDR2: SGDLS, YYNGEE. The CDR3 loop is CASSVGENQPQHF. CDR3 coding DNA: TGTGCCAGCAGCGTGGGGGAGAATCAGCCCCAGCATTTT.

V usage is TRBV9 and J usage is TRBJ1-3; TRBD1 is a possible D gene (5 bases). The CDR3 spans 17 residues. The V gene's germline CDR1 is SGDLS and CDR2 YYNGEE. Trimming shortened V by 1 base and J by 7 bases, and 21 bases separated the two germline ends. Here the CDR3 DNA reads TGTGCCAGCAGCGTATCCGAGGGACCAGCCTGGGGGAACACCATATATTTT. Its protein is CASSVSEGPAWGNTIYF.

The chain employs TRBV5-1 and TRBJ2-1; D is unresolved. The length of the CDR3 is 15 residues. The V end was cut by 4 bases, the J end by 4 bases, with 15 bases between. Germline CDR1 is SGHRS and CDR2 is YFSETQ. The CDR3 DNA reads TGCGCCAGCAGCCCGAACGGGCCGTCGTACAATGAGCAGTTCTTC. Its protein product is CASSPNGPSYNEQFF.

Remarks on this clone: One end of the junction does not line up with germline, which may come from a read error. The chain employs TRBV29-1 and TRBJ2-1; D might be TRBD1 (6 bases). Germline CDR1 SQVTM, CDR2 ANQGSEA. CDR3 size: 15 residues. The CDR3 sequence is CSVQESRTGNNEQFF. The CDR3 DNA sequence: TGCAGCGTTCAAGAGTCCAGAACAGGGAACAATGAGCAGTTCTTC.